This section outlines one T cell receptor (beta chain) sequence together with its context. The antigen is unknown. Here immunoSEQ multiplex PCR was the method, and the copy in TCRdb shows in-frame clones only, minus some. This table has some 63,000 clones, approximately 87% appearing once. The CDR3 sequence is 12 residues long. The germline V gene has CDR1 MNHEY and CDR2 SVGAGI. V was trimmed by 10 bases and J by 1 base, leaving 10 bases between them. This sample was taken from a study of OX40 agonist ivuxolimab in advanced cancers. Overall study context: Previous treatment with anti-PD-1, anti-PD-L1 or anti-CTLA-4 therapy was allowed; approximately 40% had received some.

Broader study findings: Partly responding patients at 0.1-3.0 mg/kg showed some of the smallest clonal expansion. Low normalized T-cell clonal expansion was also seen in some nonresponders.

The source material was CD4+ or CD8+ T cells sorted from blood, sampled in a trial of the OX40 agonist ivuxolimab. This chain links TRBV6-5 with TRBJ1-1, with D possibly being TRBD1 (6 bases). The receptor was isolated from an adult with an advanced solid tumor such as melanoma, head and neck, liver or kidney cancer. The CDR3 bases are TGTGCCACGTCGGACAGGAACACTGAAGCTTTCTTT. Protein sequence: CATSDRNTEAFF.